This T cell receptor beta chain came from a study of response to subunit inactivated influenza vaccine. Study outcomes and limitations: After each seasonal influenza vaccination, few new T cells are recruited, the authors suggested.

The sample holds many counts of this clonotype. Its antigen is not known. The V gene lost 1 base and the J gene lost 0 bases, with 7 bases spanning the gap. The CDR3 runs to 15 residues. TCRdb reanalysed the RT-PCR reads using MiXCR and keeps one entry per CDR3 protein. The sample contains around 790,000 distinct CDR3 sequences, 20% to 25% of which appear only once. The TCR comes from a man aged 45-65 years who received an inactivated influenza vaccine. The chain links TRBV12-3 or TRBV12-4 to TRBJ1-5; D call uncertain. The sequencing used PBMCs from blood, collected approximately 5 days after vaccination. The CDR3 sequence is CASSLVGYSNQPQHF. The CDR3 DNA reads TGTGCCAGCAGTTTAGTTGGATATAGCAATCAGCCCCAGCATTTT.